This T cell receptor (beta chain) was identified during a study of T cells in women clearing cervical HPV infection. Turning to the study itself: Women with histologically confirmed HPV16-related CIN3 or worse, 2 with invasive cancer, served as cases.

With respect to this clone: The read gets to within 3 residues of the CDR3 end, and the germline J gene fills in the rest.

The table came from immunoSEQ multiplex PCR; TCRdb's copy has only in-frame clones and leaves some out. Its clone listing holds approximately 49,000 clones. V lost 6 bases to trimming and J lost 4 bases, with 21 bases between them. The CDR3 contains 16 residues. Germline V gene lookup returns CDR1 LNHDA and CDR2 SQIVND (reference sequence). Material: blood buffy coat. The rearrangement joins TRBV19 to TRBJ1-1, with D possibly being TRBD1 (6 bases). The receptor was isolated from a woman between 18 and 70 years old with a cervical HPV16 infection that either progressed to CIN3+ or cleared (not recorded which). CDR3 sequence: CASRVQGRAASTEAFF. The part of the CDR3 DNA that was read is TGTGCCAGTAGGGTACAGGGACGCGCAGCGAGCACTGAA.